This T cell receptor (beta chain) was retrieved from a study of cytomegalovirus exposure and HLA in healthy donors. Findings of the study overall: V- and J-gene trimming of TCR beta was linked (in a later analysis) to a missense DCLRE1C variant. Follow-up analysis found HLA locus-dependent TCR association rates, highest for DRB1 and lowest for HLA-C.

This clone was seen only once. Its antigen is as yet unknown. Germline assignment: CDR1 LNHDA and CDR2 SQIVND (reference sequence). The trim removed 6 bases at V and 8 bases at J, leaving 5 bases unmatched. The CDR3 spans 13 residues. It was with 60 Vbeta and 13 Jbeta primers that the PCR ran. Sequencing was performed with immunoSEQ multiplex PCR; in TCRdb, only in-frame clones are kept and a portion is missing. The data contain about 130,000 clones, more than 65% of them singletons. J is TRBJ2-4 and V is TRBV19; 9 positions agree with TRBD1. What was sequenced was PBMCs. This clonotype was sampled from a male donor in good health and CMV-seropositive. The chain's CDR3 is CASRGQGLDIQYF. CDR3 nucleotides: TGTGCCAGTAGGGGACAGGGTTTGGACATTCAGTACTTC. The variable domain in full, with the rest retrieved from reference TRBV19 and TRBJ2-4, is DGGITQSPKYLFRKEGQNVTLSCEQNLNHDAMYWYRQDPGQGLRLIYYSQIVNDFQKGDIAEGYSVSREKKESFPLTVTSAQKNPTAFYLCASRGQGLDIQYFGAGTRLSVL.